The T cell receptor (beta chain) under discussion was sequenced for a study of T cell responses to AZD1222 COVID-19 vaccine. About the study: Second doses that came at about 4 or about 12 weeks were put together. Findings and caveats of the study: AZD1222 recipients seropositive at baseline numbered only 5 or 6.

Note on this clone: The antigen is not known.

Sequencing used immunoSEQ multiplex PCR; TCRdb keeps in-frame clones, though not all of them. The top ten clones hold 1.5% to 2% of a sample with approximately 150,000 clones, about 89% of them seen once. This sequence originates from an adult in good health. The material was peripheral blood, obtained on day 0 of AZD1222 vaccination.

The CDR3 is CASSQAWRELFF. CDR3 nucleotides: TGTGCCAGCAGCCAAGCGTGGAGGGAGCTGTTTTTT. This sequence joins TRBV14 and TRBJ2-2; the D is unclear. The CDR3 has 12 residues. Germline V gene sequence: CDR1 SGHDN, CDR2 FVKESK. With 1 base removed from V and 9 bases from J, the gap between germline ends came to 6 bases.